This T cell receptor (beta chain) was obtained from a study of T-cell reconstitution after alpha-beta-depleted transplantation in children. Researchers prepared the TCRbeta library using unique molecular identifiers, the study reports. TCRdb reanalysed the PCR reads using MiXCR and keeps one entry per CDR3 protein. Of hundreds of thousands of distinct CDR3 sequences listed, more than 9% were seen once; the top ten hold 2%. This CDR3 region has 19 residues. Germline trimming cut 3 bases from V and 0 bases from J; bases unmatched to any gene: 8. Per germline, CDR1 LGHDT and CDR2 YNNKEL (reference sequence). This clonotype has just a few counts.

The chain links TRBV3-1 to TRBJ2-5; 15 nucleotides agree with TRBD2. This receptor was obtained from a child aged 2 to 15 with inherited bone marrow failure, due to receive a stem cell transplant. Sequencing was performed on PBMCs, taken before TCRalphabeta/CD19-depleted stem cell transplant. The CDR3 DNA is TGTGCCAGCAGCCAGTACCCGGGACTAGCGGGAGGCAACCAAGAGACCCAGTACTTC. This translates into CASSQYPGLAGGNQETQYF.